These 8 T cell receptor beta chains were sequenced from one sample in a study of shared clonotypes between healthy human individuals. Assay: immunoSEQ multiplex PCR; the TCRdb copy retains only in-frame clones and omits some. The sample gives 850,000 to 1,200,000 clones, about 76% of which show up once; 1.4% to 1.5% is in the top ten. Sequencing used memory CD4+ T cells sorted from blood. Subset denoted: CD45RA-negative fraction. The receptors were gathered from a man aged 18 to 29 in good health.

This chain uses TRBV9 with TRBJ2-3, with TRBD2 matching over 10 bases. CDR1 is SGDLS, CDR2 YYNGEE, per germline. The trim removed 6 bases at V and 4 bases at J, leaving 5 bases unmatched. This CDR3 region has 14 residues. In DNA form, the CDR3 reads TGTGCCAGCACAGGTCTAGCGGGAGCAGATACGCAGTATTTT. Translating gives CASTGLAGADTQYF.

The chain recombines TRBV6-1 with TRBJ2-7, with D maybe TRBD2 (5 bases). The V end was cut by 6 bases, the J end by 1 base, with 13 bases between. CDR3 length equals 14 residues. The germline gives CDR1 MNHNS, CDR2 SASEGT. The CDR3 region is CASSQGLTSYEQYF. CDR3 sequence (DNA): TGTGCCAGCAGCCAAGGACTTACTTCCTACGAGCAGTACTTC.

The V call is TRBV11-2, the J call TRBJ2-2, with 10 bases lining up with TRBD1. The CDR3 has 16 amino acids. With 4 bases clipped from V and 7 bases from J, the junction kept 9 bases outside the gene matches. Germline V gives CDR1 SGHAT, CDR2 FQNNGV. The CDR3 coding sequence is TGTGCCAGCAGCTCGCAGGGGACAGGGGCGGGCGGGGAGCTGTTTTTT. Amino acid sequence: CASSSQGTGAGGELFF.

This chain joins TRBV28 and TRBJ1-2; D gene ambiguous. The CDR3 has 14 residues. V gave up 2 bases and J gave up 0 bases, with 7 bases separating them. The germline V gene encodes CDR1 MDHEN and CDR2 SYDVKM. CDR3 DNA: TGTGCCAGCAGTTTAGGGCAGACTAACTATGGCTACACCTTC. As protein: CASSLGQTNYGYTF.

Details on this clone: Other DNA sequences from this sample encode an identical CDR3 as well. The CDR3 region is CASSYQTGTNTGELFF. The DNA of the CDR3 is TGTGCCAGCAGTTACCAGACAGGGACGAACACCGGGGAGCTGTTTTTT. The chain combines TRBV6-5 with TRBJ2-2; 7 bases agree with TRBD1. The CDR3 sequence is 16 residues long. Trimming removed 2 bases from V and 0 bases from J; junction bases left unmatched: 3. In germline, CDR1 is MNHEY, CDR2 SVGAGI.

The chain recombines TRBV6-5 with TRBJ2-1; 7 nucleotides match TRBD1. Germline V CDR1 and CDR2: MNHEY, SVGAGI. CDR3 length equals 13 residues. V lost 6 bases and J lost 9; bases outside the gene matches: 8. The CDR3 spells CASSKQQGIEQFF. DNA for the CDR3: TGTGCCAGCAGCAAACAACAGGGGATTGAGCAGTTCTTC.

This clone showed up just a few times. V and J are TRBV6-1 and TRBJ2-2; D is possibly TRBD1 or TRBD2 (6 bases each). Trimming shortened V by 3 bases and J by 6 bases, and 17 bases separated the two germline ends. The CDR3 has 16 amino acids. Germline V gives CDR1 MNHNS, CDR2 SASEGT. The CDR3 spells CASSDRGARSPGELFF. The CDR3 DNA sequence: TGTGCCAGCAGTGATAGGGGGGCTCGGTCCCCCGGGGAGCTGTTTTTT.

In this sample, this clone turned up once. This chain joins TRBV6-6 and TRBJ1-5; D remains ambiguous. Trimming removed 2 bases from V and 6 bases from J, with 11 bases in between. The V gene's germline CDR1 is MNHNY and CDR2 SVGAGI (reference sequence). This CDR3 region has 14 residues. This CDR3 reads CASSYRERGQPQHF. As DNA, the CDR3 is TGTGCCAGCAGTTACAGGGAACGAGGTCAGCCCCAGCATTTT.